A selection of T cell receptor beta chains follows, all from one sample in a study of T cell responses to AZD1222 COVID-19 vaccine. Only in-frame clones appear in the TCRdb table, and some are missing; sequencing was by immunoSEQ multiplex PCR. This sample has tens of thousands of clones, with 87% found just once. The input for sequencing was peripheral blood, taken 28 days after the second AZD1222 dose. The receptors were gathered from an adult who received the AZD1222 COVID-19 vaccine. The CDR3 runs from the conserved cysteine through the conserved F or W. The D gene is left open where the match is weak. Some rows mark clone size as missing; the rest say once, few, many or name a class of expanded clone.

16,TRBJ2-2,NA,NA,TRBV12-1,CASSFRRDREPGELFF,TGTGCCAGCAGCTTCCGCCGGGACAGGGAGCCCGGGGAGCTGTTTTTT
14,TRBJ2-7,NA,NA,TRBV27,CASSPGLQSYEQYF,TGTGCCAGCAGTCCGGGACTCCAGTCCTACGAGCAGTACTTC
15,TRBJ2-5,NA,NA,TRBV4-1,CASSQGDPIQETQYF,TGCGCCAGCAGCCAGGGGGACCCTATCCAAGAGACCCAGTACTTC
17,TRBJ2-3,NA,TRBD1,TRBV7-8,CASSPPRGTGALDTQYF,TGTGCCAGCAGCCCCCCAAGGGGGACAGGGGCGCTGGATACGCAGTATTTT
14,TRBJ1-6,NA,NA,TRBV5-1,CASSLGGPYSPLHF,TGCGCCAGCAGCTTGGGGGGCCCTTATTCACCCCTCCACTTT
15,TRBJ1-2,NA,NA,TRBV5-4,CASSLGGGSNYGYTF,TGTGCCAGCAGCTTGGGGGGGGGCTCTAACTATGGCTACACCTTC
14,TRBJ2-3,NA,NA,TRBV19,CASSIWSGTDTQYF,TGTGCCAGTAGTATTTGGAGCGGAACAGATACGCAGTATTTT
14,TRBJ1-1,NA,NA,TRBV7-9,CASSLVVRSTEAFF,TGTGCCAGCAGCTTGGTCGTGCGAAGCACTGAAGCTTTCTTT
15,TRBJ1-5,NA,TRBD1,TRBV19,CASDERTGSIQPQHF,TGTGCCAGTGATGAAAGGACAGGGAGTATTCAGCCCCAGCATTTT
14,TRBJ2-1,NA,NA,TRBV10-3,CAISDRLDADEQFF,TGTGCCATCAGTGATAGACTAGACGCGGATGAGCAGTTCTTC
15,TRBJ1-5,NA,NA,TRBV6-5,CASSYSARANQPQHF,TGTGCCAGCAGTTACTCGGCCAGGGCCAATCAGCCCCAGCATTTT
15,TRBJ2-2,NA,TRBD2,TRBV6-5,CASRVAGGGWGELFF,TGTGCCAGCAGGGTAGCGGGAGGAGGTTGGGGGGAGCTGTTTTTT
16,TRBJ2-4,NA,TRBD2,TRBV11-1,CASSPGLAGAGDIQYF,TGTGCCAGCAGCCCCGGACTAGCGGGAGCGGGGGACATTCAGTACTTC
12,TRBJ1-6,NA,NA,TRBV27,CASSEGRSPLHF,TGTGCCAGCAGTGAGGGCCGCTCACCCCTCCACTTT
15,TRBJ1-1,NA,NA,TRBV7-2,CASSSQIQGNTEAFF,TGTGCCAGCAGCTCACAAATACAGGGGAACACTGAAGCTTTCTTT
14,TRBJ2-2,once,NA,TRBV5-6,CASMVGSTTGELFF,TGTGCCAGCATGGTCGGGAGTACAACCGGGGAGCTGTTTTTT
11,TRBJ1-6,NA,NA,TRBV28,CASSADSPLHF,TGTGCCAGCAGTGCAGATTCACCCCTCCACTTT
12,TRBJ1-4,NA,NA,TRBV5-5,CASTAGSEKLFF,TGTGCCAGCACCGCTGGGTCGGAAAAACTGTTTTTT
15,TRBJ1-4,NA,NA,TRBV5-1,CASRASGSLNEKLFF,TGCGCCAGCCGCGCATCAGGCAGCCTTAATGAAAAACTGTTTTTT
13,TRBJ1-2,NA,NA,TRBV12-3/TRBV12-4,CASSDDGVYGYTF,TGTGCCAGCAGTGATGATGGGGTCTATGGCTACACCTTC
13,TRBJ2-1,NA,NA,TRBV19,CASSMNRYNEQFF,TGTGCCAGTAGTATGAATAGGTACAATGAGCAGTTCTTC
12,TRBJ1-1,NA,NA,TRBV30,CAWSSGREKAFF,TGTGCCTGGAGCTCGGGACGAGAAAAAGCTTTCTTT
14,TRBJ2-3,NA,NA,TRBV27,CASSPGPTSDTQYF,TGTGCCAGCAGTCCCGGACCCACCTCAGATACGCAGTATTTT
13,TRBJ1-2,medium-sized,NA,TRBV18,CASSPDSLYGYTF,TGTGCCAGCTCACCCGACAGCCTCTATGGCTACACCTTC
14,TRBJ2-2,once,NA,TRBV5-6,CASSLGGATGELFF,TGTGCCAGCAGCTTGGGCGGGGCCACCGGGGAGCTGTTTTTT
16,TRBJ1-4,NA,TRBD1,TRBV18,CASSRGQGPVVEKLFF,TGTGCCAGCTCACGTGGACAGGGCCCGGTGGTCGAAAAACTGTTTTTT
16,TRBJ2-7,NA,NA,TRBV24-1,CATSEQGEFSSYEQYF,TGTGCCACCAGTGAACAGGGAGAATTTTCATCCTACGAGCAGTACTTC
15,TRBJ2-5,once,TRBD2,TRBV19,CASSYRQLAEETQYF,TGTGCCAGTTCATACAGGCAACTAGCGGAAGAGACCCAGTACTTC
15,TRBJ2-1,NA,NA,TRBV4-3,CASSQERISYNEQFF,TGCGCCAGCAGCCAAGAGCGGATCTCCTACAATGAGCAGTTCTTC
15,TRBJ1-5,NA,NA,TRBV7-3,CASSLNGAAGQPQHF,TGTGCCAGCAGCTTAAATGGTGCAGCGGGTCAGCCCCAGCATTTT
16,TRBJ1-2,NA,NA,TRBV18,CASSPMEGSGTYGYTF,TGTGCCAGCTCCCCGATGGAGGGGAGTGGGACCTATGGCTACACCTTC
13,TRBJ1-5,NA,NA,TRBV7-6,CASSLGRFQPQHF,TGTGCCAGCAGCTTAGGCAGGTTCCAGCCCCAGCATTTT
16,TRBJ1-5,NA,NA,TRBV7-8,CASSFQTRLNNQPQHF,TGTGCCAGCAGCTTCCAGACAAGGCTAAATAATCAGCCCCAGCATTTT